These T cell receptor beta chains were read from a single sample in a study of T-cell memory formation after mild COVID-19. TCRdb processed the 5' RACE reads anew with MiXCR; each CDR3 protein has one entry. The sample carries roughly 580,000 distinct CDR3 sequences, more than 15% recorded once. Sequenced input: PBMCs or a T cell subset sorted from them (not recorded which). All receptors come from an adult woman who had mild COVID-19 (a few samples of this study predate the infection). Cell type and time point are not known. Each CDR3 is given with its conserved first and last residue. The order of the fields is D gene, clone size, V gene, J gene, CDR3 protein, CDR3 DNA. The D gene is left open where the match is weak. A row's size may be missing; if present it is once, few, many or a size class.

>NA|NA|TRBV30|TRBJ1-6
CAWSIFGGRRNSPLHF
TGTGCCTGGAGTATTTTCGGCGGACGGAGGAATTCACCCCTCCACTTT
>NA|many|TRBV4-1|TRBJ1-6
CASSQERDGYNSPLHF
TGCGCCAGCAGCCAAGAACGGGACGGATATAATTCACCCCTCCACTTT
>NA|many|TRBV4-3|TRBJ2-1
CASSQGSSRLIF
TGCGCCAGCAGCCAGGGTTCTAGCCGGCTGATCTTC
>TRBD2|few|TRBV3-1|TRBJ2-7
CASSQDLTGGNRQYF
TGTGCCAGCAGCCAAGATTTAACGGGGGGGAATCGGCAGTACTTC
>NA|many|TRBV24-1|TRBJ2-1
CATSDTGLSSYNEQFF
TGTGCCACCAGTGATACCGGGCTGAGCTCCTACAATGAGCAGTTCTTC
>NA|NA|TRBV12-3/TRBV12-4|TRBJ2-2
CAGSAMNTGELFF
TGTGCCGGTTCGGCAATGAACACCGGGGAGCTGTTTTTT
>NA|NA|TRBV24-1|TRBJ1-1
CATSVKGYTEAFF
TGTGCCACCAGTGTAAAGGGGTACACTGAAGCTTTCTTT
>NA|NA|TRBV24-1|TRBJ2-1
CATSGFAGNEQFF
TGTGCCACCAGTGGTTTTGCGGGAAATGAGCAGTTCTTC
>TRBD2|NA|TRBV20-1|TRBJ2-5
CSAERPSSGSRETQYF
TGCAGTGCTGAACGACCCTCTAGCGGGAGTCGAGAGACCCAGTACTTC
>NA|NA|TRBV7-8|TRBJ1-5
CASSGEGEGSNQPQHF
TGTGCCAGCAGCGGAGAGGGGGAGGGGAGCAATCAGCCCCAGCATTTT
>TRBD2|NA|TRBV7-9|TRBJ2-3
CASSFRLAGAHGTDTQYF
TGTGCCAGCAGCTTTAGACTAGCGGGGGCCCATGGCACAGATACGCAGTATTTT
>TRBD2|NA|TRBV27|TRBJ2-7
CASSGRLAGPYEQYF
TGTGCCAGCAGTGGCAGACTAGCGGGGCCCTACGAGCAGTACTTC
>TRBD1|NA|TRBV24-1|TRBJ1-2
CATSDSGTGVYGYTF
TGTGCCACCAGTGATTCCGGGACAGGGGTCTATGGCTACACCTTC
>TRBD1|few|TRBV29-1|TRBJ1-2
CSVLEGANYGYTF
TGCAGCGTCCTCGAGGGGGCGAACTATGGCTACACCTTC
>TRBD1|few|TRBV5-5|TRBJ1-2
CASSDGTGAGYTF
TGTGCCAGCAGCGACGGGACAGGGGCCGGCTACACCTTC
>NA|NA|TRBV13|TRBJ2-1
CASSSSVPGGNEQFF
TGTGCCAGCAGCTCTAGCGTCCCCGGTGGAAATGAGCAGTTCTTC
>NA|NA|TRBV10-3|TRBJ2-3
CAISGDSGGTQYF
TGTGCCATCAGTGGGGACTCCGGCGGTACGCAGTATTTT
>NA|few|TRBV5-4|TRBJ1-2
CASSSGGTLLNYGYTF
TGTGCCAGCAGCTCAGGAGGGACACTACTTAACTATGGCTACACCTTC
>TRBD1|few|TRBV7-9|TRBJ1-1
CASSPTGVVTEAFF
TGTGCCAGCAGCCCAACAGGGGTGGTCACTGAAGCTTTCTTT
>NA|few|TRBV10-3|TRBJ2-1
CASEGGHNEQFF
TGTGCCTCGGAGGGGGGACACAATGAGCAGTTCTTC
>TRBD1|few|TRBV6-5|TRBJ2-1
CASSSGTGGENEQFF
TGTGCCAGCAGTTCCGGGACAGGGGGCGAGAATGAGCAGTTCTTC
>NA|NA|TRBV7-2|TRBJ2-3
CASSLVPIEDTQYF
TGTGCCAGCAGCTTAGTGCCCATAGAGGATACGCAGTATTTT
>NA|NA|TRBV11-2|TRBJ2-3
CASSLIRTMDTQYF
TGTGCCAGCAGCTTAATCAGGACGATGGATACGCAGTATTTT
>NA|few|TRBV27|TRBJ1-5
CASSLNGGGESNQPQHF
TGTGCCAGCAGTTTAAACGGGGGCGGTGAGAGCAATCAGCCCCAGCATTTT
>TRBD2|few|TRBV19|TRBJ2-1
CASSIRGTSGRIDEQFF
TGTGCCAGTAGTATTCGCGGGACTAGCGGGAGGATCGATGAGCAGTTCTTC
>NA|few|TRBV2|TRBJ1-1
CASGSRTEAFF
TGTGCCAGCGGGTCCAGGACTGAAGCTTTCTTT
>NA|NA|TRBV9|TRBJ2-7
CASSPGAGTYYEQYF
TGTGCCAGCAGCCCGGGCGCAGGAACCTACTACGAGCAGTACTTC
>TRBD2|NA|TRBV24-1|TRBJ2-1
CATSDFSLADEQFF
TGTGCCACCAGTGATTTCAGTCTAGCGGACGAGCAGTTCTTC
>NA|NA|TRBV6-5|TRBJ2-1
CASSPSWRMGEQFF
TGTGCCAGCAGTCCAAGCTGGAGAATGGGAGAGCAGTTCTTC
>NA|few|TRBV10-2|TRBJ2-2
CASSEWPHSVLNTGELFF
TGCGCCAGCAGTGAATGGCCCCACAGCGTTCTTAACACCGGGGAGCTGTTTTTT
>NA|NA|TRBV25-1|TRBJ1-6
CASSALRARGSPLHF
TGTGCCAGCAGTGCCCTCAGGGCTAGGGGTTCACCCCTCCACTTT
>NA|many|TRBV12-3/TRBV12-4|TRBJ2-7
CASSLGAGSYEQYF
TGTGCCAGCAGTTTAGGGGCGGGATCCTACGAGCAGTACTTC
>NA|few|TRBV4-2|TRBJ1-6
CASSQETAYNSPLHF
TGTGCCAGCAGCCAAGAGACAGCCTATAATTCACCCCTCCACTTT
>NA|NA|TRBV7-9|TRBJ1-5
CASSRSGLDQPQHF
TGTGCCAGCAGCAGAAGCGGATTAGATCAGCCCCAGCATTTT
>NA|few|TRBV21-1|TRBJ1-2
CASSKDRTGNYGYTF
TGTGCCAGCAGCAAAGATCGGACCGGGAACTATGGCTACACCTTC
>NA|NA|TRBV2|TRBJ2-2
CASSPWTPNTGELFF
TGTGCCAGCAGTCCCTGGACGCCGAACACCGGGGAGCTGTTTTTT
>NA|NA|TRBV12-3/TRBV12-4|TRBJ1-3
CASSFASGSGNTIYF
TGTGCCAGCAGTTTTGCCAGTGGCTCTGGAAACACCATATATTTT
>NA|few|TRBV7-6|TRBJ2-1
CASSPRQALNYNEQFF
TGTGCCAGCAGCCCACGACAGGCACTCAATTACAATGAGCAGTTCTTC
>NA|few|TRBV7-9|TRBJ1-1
CASSLRSTEAFF
TGTGCCAGCAGCCTTAGGTCTACTGAAGCTTTCTTT
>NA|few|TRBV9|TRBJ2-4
CASSELPTGWGKNIQYF
TGTGCCAGCAGCGAGCTCCCGACGGGGTGGGGCAAAAACATTCAGTACTTC
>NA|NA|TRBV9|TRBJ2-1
CASSVGLVGANEQFF
TGTGCCAGCAGCGTAGGACTAGTAGGGGCCAATGAGCAGTTCTTC
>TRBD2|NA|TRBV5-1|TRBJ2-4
CASCFGEGTVQNIQYF
TGCGCCAGCTGCTTTGGGGAGGGAACAGTCCAAAACATTCAGTACTTC
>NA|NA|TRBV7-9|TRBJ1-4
CASSLTQGPEKLFF
TGTGCCAGCAGCTTAACACAGGGTCCGGAAAAACTGTTTTTT
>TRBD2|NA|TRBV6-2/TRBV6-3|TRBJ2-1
CASSYDRLAGGQNNEQFF
TGTGCCAGCAGTTATGACCGACTAGCGGGAGGCCAAAACAATGAGCAGTTCTTC
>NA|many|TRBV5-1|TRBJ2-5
CASSLTGRETQYF
TGCGCCAGCAGCTTAACAGGGCGGGAGACCCAGTACTTC
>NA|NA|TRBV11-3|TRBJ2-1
CASSPKRGSSYNEQFF
TGTGCCAGCAGTCCGAAACGGGGGAGCTCCTACAATGAGCAGTTCTTC
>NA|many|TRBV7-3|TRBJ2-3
CASSFAVTDTQYF
TGTGCCAGCAGCTTCGCAGTCACAGATACGCAGTATTTT
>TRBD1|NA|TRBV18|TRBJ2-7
CASSSTDRAHEQYF
TGTGCCAGCTCATCAACGGACAGGGCACACGAGCAGTACTTC
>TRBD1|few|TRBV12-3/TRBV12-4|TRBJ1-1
CASTPRGTGEAFF
TGTGCCAGCACCCCGAGGGGGACAGGTGAAGCTTTCTTT
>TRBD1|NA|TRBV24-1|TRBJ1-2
CATSDSGGAANGYTF
TGTGCCACCAGTGACTCAGGGGGCGCGGCCAATGGCTACACCTTC
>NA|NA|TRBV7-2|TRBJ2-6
CAHPADEVSGANVLTF
TGTGCCCACCCGGCGGATGAGGTCTCTGGGGCCAACGTCCTGACTTTC
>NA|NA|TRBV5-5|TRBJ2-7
CASSSMGLPYEQYF
TGTGCCAGCAGCTCGATGGGCTTGCCCTACGAGCAGTACTTC
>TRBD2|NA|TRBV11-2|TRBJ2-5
CASSRRDLLAGGSGETQYF
TGTGCCAGCAGCCGACGGGACTTACTAGCGGGAGGGAGCGGTGAGACCCAGTACTTC
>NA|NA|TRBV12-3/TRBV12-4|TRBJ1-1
CASTMGTEAFF
TGTGCCAGCACAATGGGGACTGAAGCTTTCTTT
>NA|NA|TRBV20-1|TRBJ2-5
CSAIWTEETQYF
TGCAGTGCTATCTGGACGGAAGAGACCCAGTACTTC
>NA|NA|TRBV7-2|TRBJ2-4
CASSLDRTDNIQYF
TGTGCCAGCAGCTTAGACCGGACAGATAACATTCAGTACTTC
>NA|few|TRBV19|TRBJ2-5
CASSIGPRGGTQYF
TGTGCCAGTAGTATAGGGCCCCGAGGCGGGACCCAGTACTTC
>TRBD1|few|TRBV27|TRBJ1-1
CASSRPGGGTEAFF
TGTGCCAGCAGTCGACCAGGGGGGGGCACTGAAGCTTTCTTT
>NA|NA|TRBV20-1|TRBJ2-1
CSARDLVQGGFNEQFF
TGCAGTGCTAGAGATTTGGTACAGGGAGGTTTTAATGAGCAGTTCTTC